This entry is about one T cell receptor (beta chain). The V gene lost 2 bases and the J gene lost 6 bases, with 12 bases spanning the gap. The germline V gene encodes CDR1 GTSNPN and CDR2 SVGIG (reference sequence). The CDR3 extends over 13 amino acids. This entry comes from a study of CD8 T cells in Susac syndrome. RNA in amounts of about 0.45 to 1 ug was reverse transcribed with random hexamers. TCRdb independently ran MiXCR on the immunoSEQ multiplex PCR reads; one entry per CDR3 protein. The table shows around 140,000 distinct CDR3 sequences, with roughly 94% occurring only once. Material: CD4+ T cells from PBMCs. This chain uses TRBV30 with TRBJ2-3, with D hard to call. This clonotype originated in a human donor in good health. The CDR3 sequence: CAWSLPPPDTQYF. CDR3 coding DNA: TGTGCCTGGAGTCTCCCACCCCCCGATACGCAGTATTTT.